This T cell receptor (beta chain) was sequenced during a study of T-cell memory formation after mild COVID-19. Study-wide results and limits: There was a balanced CD4/CD8 profile in clones contracting day 15 to 85, and later expanders leaned CD4+. Proof of SARS-CoV-2 specificity was absent for the second-wave clones that crested on day 37. Pre-infection memory carried some responding clones, suggesting that cross-reactive memory joined. Contracting CD4+ clones sat mainly in CM and EM; CD8+ in EMRA.

TCRdb analysed the 5' RACE reads with MiXCR anew, one entry per CDR3 protein. The sample shows 90,000 to 130,000 distinct CDR3 sequences, roughly 19% of them seen only once. As for this clonotype: Its cognate antigen is unknown.

After removal of 3 bases from V and 4 bases from J, the junction contained 5 bases not matched to a gene. The CDR3 consists of 15 residues. The germline CDR1 and CDR2 sequences are SEHNR and FQNEAQ (reference sequence). This TCR was recovered from a man aged 18 to 30 who had mild COVID-19 (a few samples of this study predate the infection). Cell type and time point are not known. The V gene is TRBV7-9, the J gene TRBJ2-1; 8 nucleotides align to TRBD1. The sequenced material came from PBMCs or a T cell subset sorted from them (not recorded which). In DNA, the CDR3 is TGTGCCAGCAGCTTGAGGACAGGGTTTTACAATGAGCAGTTCTTC. As protein: CASSLRTGFYNEQFF.